These T cell receptor beta chains were read from a single sample in a study of blood T cell repertoires in COVID-19. Assay: immunoSEQ multiplex PCR; the TCRdb copy retains only in-frame clones and omits some. This sample has 150,000 or so clones, with about 85% found just once. The sample taken for sequencing was peripheral blood. The receptors shown here come from a man aged 60 to 69 with COVID-19, enrolled during active disease. CDR3s include the opening cysteine and the closing phenylalanine or tryptophan. A D gene is named only where the DNA matches it firmly.

D | J | V | CDR3 | DNA
- | TRBJ2-3 | TRBV12-3/TRBV12-4 | CASSQTDTQYF | TGTGCCAGCAGTCAGACAGATACGCAGTATTTT
- | TRBJ2-1 | TRBV25-1 | CASSEPTPQREFF | TGTGCCAGCAGTGAGCCGACCCCACAACGGGAGTTCTTC
TRBD2 | TRBJ2-5 | TRBV2 | CASTETSGVGETQYF | TGTGCCAGCACAGAGACTAGCGGGGTTGGAGAGACCCAGTACTTC
TRBD1 | TRBJ1-1 | TRBV7-2 | CASSLEKTGPMNTEAFF | TGTGCCAGCAGCTTAGAGAAGACAGGGCCCATGAACACTGAAGCTTTCTTT
- | TRBJ1-2 | TRBV28 | CASSPDTIYGYTF | TGTGCCAGCAGCCCGGACACGATCTATGGCTACACCTTC
TRBD2 | TRBJ2-7 | TRBV2 | CASSVSGRYEQYF | TGTGCCAGCAGTGTTAGCGGGAGGTACGAGCAGTACTTC
- | TRBJ1-3 | TRBV5-8 | CASRALYSGNTIYF | TGTGCCAGCAGGGCTTTATACTCTGGAAACACCATATATTTT
TRBD1 | TRBJ1-3 | TRBV19 | CASSISWGQGTIYF | TGTGCCAGTAGTATATCGTGGGGACAGGGCACCATATATTTT
- | TRBJ1-3 | TRBV28 | CASQSTGIGNTIYF | TGTGCCAGCCAGTCAACAGGAATCGGAAACACCATATATTTT
TRBD2 | TRBJ2-7 | TRBV2 | CASNREAGGPGEQYF | TGTGCCAGCAACCGAGAAGCGGGGGGGCCGGGCGAGCAGTACTTC
TRBD1 | TRBJ2-1 | TRBV27 | CASSPGQGTYNEQFF | TGTGCCAGCAGCCCGGGACAGGGCACCTACAATGAGCAGTTCTTC
TRBD1 | TRBJ2-5 | TRBV7-2 | CASGPDRAPQDF | TGTGCCAGCGGCCCGGACAGGGCGCCTCAGGACTTC
- | TRBJ2-1 | TRBV6-5 | CASSYGQSSYNEQFF | TGTGCCAGCAGTTATGGCCAAAGCTCCTACAATGAGCAGTTCTTC
TRBD1 | TRBJ1-1 | TRBV27 | CASSWTGVNTEAFF | TGTGCCAGCAGTTGGACAGGGGTGAACACTGAAGCTTTCTTT
TRBD2 | TRBJ2-1 | TRBV29-1 | CSVEDRGAGGLNEQFF | TGCAGCGTTGAAGATCGAGGAGCGGGAGGGTTAAATGAGCAGTTCTTC
TRBD1 | TRBJ1-5 | TRBV5-1 | CASSLSQGEPQHF | TGCGCCAGCAGCTTGAGCCAGGGGGAGCCCCAGCATTTT